The clone carrying this TCR beta chain has only a few counts. The target antigen is unknown. Investigators isolated RNA and reverse transcribed it into cDNA to act as the sequencing template. Sequencing used immunoSEQ multiplex PCR; TCRdb keeps in-frame clones, though not all of them. The table includes around 150,000 clones, 55% detected once. This entry comes from a study of CD8+ T cells in alopecia areata. General observations from the study: With patients, TCR sharing proved less clear than in mice, a difference possibly related to HLA. Sequencing of scalp samples also includes resident alphabeta T cells from normal skin.

T lymphocytes (CD4+ and CD8+) were sorted from PBMCs. Trimming at V came to 5 bases and at J to 6 bases, leaving 7 bases not matched to a gene. The CDR3 is made up of 14 amino acids. Germline CDR1 reads SGHNT; CDR2 reads YENEEA. J is TRBJ2-1 and V is TRBV11-3, with TRBD2 matching 7 bases. The clonotype comes from a human donor in good health. Sequenced: CD4+ T cells sorted from blood. The CDR3: CASSLRGRANEQFF. The CDR3 DNA reads TGTGCCAGCAGCCTCCGGGGGAGGGCCAATGAGCAGTTCTTC.